These 24 T cell receptor beta chains were all obtained from the same sample, sequenced in a study of T cells after yellow fever vaccination. TCRdb processed the 5' RACE reads anew with MiXCR; each CDR3 protein has one entry. The sample contains 120,000 to 150,000 distinct CDR3 sequences, less than 9.5% of which appear only once. This specimen consisted of CD4+ T cells sorted from PBMCs, obtained 5 days after the yellow fever booster vaccination. The receptor source for this set is a young man who received the YFV17D yellow fever vaccine.

This clonotype showed up many times. This chain joins TRBV29-1 and TRBJ2-7; D uncertain. The CDR3 has 11 residues. Germline V gene data show CDR1 as SQVTM and CDR2 as ANQGSEA. The V end lost 4 bases, the J end lost 5 bases, and 9 bases lay between the germline ends. CDR3 loop: CSVGSWNEQYF. The DNA for the CDR3 is TGCAGCGTTGGTTCGTGGAACGAGCAGTACTTC.

This clonotype has a count of ten or more. This chain links TRBV14 with TRBJ2-7, with 7 bases that match TRBD1. The CDR3 contains 15 residues. The germline V gene has CDR1 SGHDN and CDR2 FVKESK. V shed 6 bases and J 2 bases; nucleotides not matched to a gene: 10. CDR3 loop: CASSHLLTGPYEQYF. As DNA, the CDR3 is TGTGCCAGCAGTCATCTCCTGACAGGGCCCTACGAGCAGTACTTC.

This clonotype was counted ten times or more. The chain is built from TRBV24-1 and TRBJ1-2; D is perhaps TRBD1 (5 bases). CDR3 size: 13 residues. Germline V lookup: CDR1 KGHDR, CDR2 SFDVKD. V was shortened by 4 bases and J by 4 bases, with 9 bases between the two germline ends. CDR3: CATSEAGGYGYTF. The CDR3 DNA reads TGTGCCACCAGTGAAGCTGGGGGCTATGGCTACACCTTC.

This clonotype was observed a handful of times. The V gene is TRBV7-2, the J gene TRBJ2-7; 9 nucleotides match TRBD2. Germline V gene lookup returns CDR1 SGHTA and CDR2 FQGNSA. This CDR3 has 16 residues. J lost 3 bases, V lost 5 bases, and 11 bases had no gene match. CDR3 sequence reads: CASSPTFLAGSYEQYF. The CDR3 coding sequence is TGTGCCAGCAGCCCCACTTTTCTAGCGGGGAGCTACGAGCAGTACTTC.

At least ten counts were recorded for this clonotype. The chain carries TRBV4-3 and TRBJ2-7; D is ambiguous. The V and J ends lost 0 bases and 6 bases respectively, with 9 bases between them. In germline, CDR1 is LGHNA, CDR2 YSLEER. This CDR3 has 13 residues. The CDR3 protein is CASSQERGSEQYF. Written as DNA, the CDR3 is TGCGCCAGCAGCCAAGAACGCGGTAGCGAGCAGTACTTC.

This clonotype was seen at least ten times. The rearrangement links TRBV20-1 to TRBJ2-5; TRBD2 matches at 10 bases. V gave up 3 bases and J gave up 5 bases; unmatched junction bases: 9. Germline lookup yields CDR1 DFQATT and CDR2 SNEGSKA (reference sequence). The CDR3 sequence is 15 residues long. The CDR3 bases are TGCAGTGCTAGGTATCTAGCGGGAGAGGGTGAGACCCAGTACTTC. Translated: CSARYLAGEGETQYF.

This clonotype was observed a handful of times. V usage is TRBV20-1 and J usage is TRBJ2-7, with a weak D call TRBD1 (5 bases). The CDR3 is made up of 16 amino acids. Between the trimmed V and J ends, which lost 3 bases and 5 bases, there was a span of 23 bases. The germline gives CDR1 DFQATT, CDR2 SNEGSKA (reference sequence). CDR3 nucleotide sequence: TGCAGTGCTAGCCGGACGACAGCCCTATATGCCCACGAGCAGTACTTC. Translation gives CSASRTTALYAHEQYF.

This clonotype was counted ten times or more. The chain has TRBV20-1 and TRBJ2-4; D unresolved. Germline V gene lookup returns CDR1 DFQATT and CDR2 SNEGSKA (reference sequence). This CDR3 is 15 amino acids long. V lost 4 bases and J lost 2, with 15 bases in between. The CDR3 sequence: CSATRPPGTKNIQYF. CDR3 in DNA: TGCAGTGCTACCAGACCCCCTGGGACCAAAAACATTCAGTACTTC.

J is TRBJ2-5 and V is TRBV5-5; maybe TRBD2 (7 bases). The germline V and J ends were trimmed by 4 bases and 5 bases, with 15 bases remaining between them. The CDR3 spans 14 residues. Germline values: CDR1 SGHKS, CDR2 YYEKEE (reference sequence). In DNA, the CDR3 is TGTGCCAGCAGCCCTCAAGGGGGGGGGGAGACCCAGTACTTC. This gives the protein CASSPQGGGETQYF.

Regarding this clonotype: With a much larger clone just one base away, this may be a read error. The CDR3 DNA sequence: TGTGCCAGCGGCGGGAGGGAGAGTACGCAGTATTTT. It translates to CASGGRESTQYF. The genes are TRBV11-3 and TRBJ2-3, with 9 bases identical to TRBD2. J was trimmed by 8 bases and V by 8 bases; bases with no gene match: 5. The CDR3 has 12 residues. In germline, CDR1 is SGHNT, CDR2 YENEEA.

This clonotype was counted ten times or more. V gene TRBV29-1 combines with J gene TRBJ2-3; 10 nucleotides agree with TRBD2. The V and J ends lost 4 bases and 1 base, in that order; junction bases with no gene match: 11. CDR1 and CDR2 from the germline V gene are SQVTM and ANQGSEA. The CDR3 consists of 17 residues. CDR3: CSVGGAPTSGGTDTQYF. The CDR3 nucleotides are TGCAGCGTTGGGGGAGCCCCTACTAGCGGGGGCACAGATACGCAGTATTTT.

Ten or more counts support this clonotype. V and J are TRBV12-3 or TRBV12-4 and TRBJ2-1; 8 nucleotides line up with TRBD2. This CDR3 region has 16 residues. V shed 9 bases, J shed 1 base, and the junction held 11 bases outside the gene matches. For the CDR3, the DNA is TGTGCCAGTTCCAATCGAGCGGGAGTTTCCTACAATGAGCAGTTCTTC. It codes for CASSNRAGVSYNEQFF.

There are many counts of this clonotype. This chain connects TRBV5-4 to TRBJ2-1; 7 bases are shared with TRBD2. After removal of 2 bases from V and 2 bases from J, the junction contained 10 bases not matched to a gene. CDR1 and CDR2 (germline): SGHNT, YYREEE (reference sequence). This CDR3 has 17 residues. The CDR3 bases are TGTGCCAGCAGCTTCCTCTCACGGACTAGAGCCTACAATGAGCAGTTCTTC. It translates to CASSFLSRTRAYNEQFF. Variable domain in full (rest from reference TRBV5-4 and TRBJ2-1): ETGVTQSPTHLIKTRGQQVTLRCSSQSGHNTVSWYQQALGQGPQFIFQYYREEENGRGNFPPRFSGLQFPNYSSELNVNALELDDSALYLCASSFLSRTRAYNEQFFGPGTRLTVL.

This clonotype appeared many times. This chain joins TRBV12-3 or TRBV12-4 and TRBJ2-1; TRBD2 agrees at 10 bases. Trimming took 6 bases from V and 12 from J; bases not matched to a gene: 11. There are 14 residues in the CDR3. CDR3 DNA: TGTGCCAGCAGGCTGCTAGCGGGAGCCAATACGCAGTTCTTC. This encodes CASRLLAGANTQFF.

The sample holds many counts of this clonotype. The CDR3 nucleotides are TGTGCCAGCATAAAAGGGGCCGGCGGGGAGCTGTTTTTT. It specifies CASIKGAGGELFF. The J gene is TRBJ2-2, the V gene TRBV6-1, with D perhaps matching TRBD1 (5 bases). This CDR3 spans 13 amino acids. Trimming shortened V by 7 bases and J by 7 bases, and 13 bases separated the two germline ends. CDR1 is MNHNS and CDR2 is SASEGT in the germline V gene.

At least ten counts were recorded for this clonotype. The V and J genes are TRBV10-1 and TRBJ2-7; 11 bases align to TRBD1. The germline V gene has CDR1 WNHNN and CDR2 SYGVQD (reference sequence). CDR3 length equals 15 residues. The J segment lost 5 bases and the V segment lost 6 bases, leaving 9 bases of the junction unmatched. CDR3 nucleotides: TGCGCCAGCAGAGATACCGGGACAGGGGGTAACGAGCAGTACTTC. Protein product: CASRDTGTGGNEQYF.

This clonotype has more than one count but fewer than ten. This rearrangement joins TRBV20-1 to TRBJ1-4, with D unresolved. The CDR3 is 15 residues long. Germline loops: CDR1 DFQATT, CDR2 SNEGSKA (reference sequence). Between the trimmed V and J ends, which lost 5 bases and 5 bases, there was a span of 18 bases. CDR3 nucleotide sequence: TGCAGTGCTTCGGACCGTCGGGTTGGGAATGAAAAACTGTTTTTT. It codes for CSASDRRVGNEKLFF.

The chain is built from TRBV27 and TRBJ2-1; 10 bases align to TRBD2. J gave up 6 bases and V 2 bases, and 4 bases lay outside the gene matches. This CDR3 comprises 15 residues. The V gene's germline CDR1 is MNHEY and CDR2 SMNVEV (reference sequence). CDR3 DNA sequence: TGTGCCAGCAGTTTAGGACTAGCGGAGTTCAATGAGCAGTTCTTC. It is translated as CASSLGLAEFNEQFF.

Ten or more counts support this clonotype. CDR3 coding DNA: TGCAGTGCTAGTAGCGGGAGGGAAGATGAGCAGTTCTTC. This encodes CSASSGREDEQFF. The chain couples TRBV20-1 to TRBJ2-1; 11 positions match TRBD2. J gave up 8 bases and V 3 bases, and 3 bases lay outside the gene matches. Germline loops: CDR1 DFQATT, CDR2 SNEGSKA (reference sequence). This CDR3 comprises 13 residues.

This clonotype was seen ten or more times. This chain joins TRBV7-2 and TRBJ2-3; D unresolved. Germline V gives CDR1 SGHTA, CDR2 FQGNSA. Trimming removed 4 bases at V and 2 bases at J, with 7 bases between. The CDR3 runs to 13 residues. The CDR3 protein is CASSSDHTDTQYF. CDR3 DNA: TGTGCCAGCAGCTCCGACCACACAGATACGCAGTATTTT.

This clonotype was counted many times. The CDR3 is CASSLWLNTGELFF. The CDR3, as DNA: TGTGCCAGCAGTTTATGGCTGAACACCGGGGAGCTGTTTTTT. The chain carries TRBV12-3 or TRBV12-4 and TRBJ2-2; D not certain. The CDR3 has 14 residues. V lost 2 bases, J lost 1 base, and 5 bases lay in between.

Of note for this clonotype: Given a much more abundant clone one base away, this may be a read error. The rearrangement joins TRBV5-1 to TRBJ2-3; 9 positions match TRBD1. Germline values: CDR1 SGHRS, CDR2 YFSETQ. There are 17 residues in the CDR3. CDR3 region: CATSLLSRTGGTDTQYF. CDR3 bases: TGCGCCACCAGCTTGCTATCCAGGACAGGGGGCACAGATACGCAGTATTTT.

This clonotype was observed at least ten times. The genes are TRBV15 and TRBJ1-3; D gene uncertain. Trimming cost V 3 bases and J 3 bases, with 3 bases left between them. The CDR3 is made up of 12 amino acids. CDR1 LNHNV and CDR2 YYDKDF come from the germline V gene (reference sequence). In DNA form, the CDR3 reads TGTGCCACCAGCAGCTATGGAAACACCATATATTTT. Translating gives CATSSYGNTIYF. Looking up the rest from reference TRBV15 and TRBJ1-3 gives the full variable domain: DAMVIQNPRYQVTQFGKPVTLSCSQTLNHNVMYWYQQKSSQAPKLLFHYYDKDFNNEADTPDNFQSRRPNTSFCFLDIRSPGLGDTAMYLCATSSYGNTIYFGEGSWLTVV.

This clonotype has at least ten counts. This chain uses TRBV20-1 with TRBJ2-1; possibly TRBD1 for D (5 bases). Trimming took 6 bases from V and 5 from J, leaving 5 bases between them. Looked up from germline, CDR1 is DFQATT and CDR2 is SNEGSKA (reference sequence). This CDR3 is 10 amino acids long. Written as DNA, the CDR3 is TGCAGTGCGGACAACAATGAGCAGTTCTTC. Encoded protein: CSADNNEQFF.